The present T cell receptor beta chain was sequenced within a study of beta chain features in type 1 diabetes. The CDR3 runs 15 residues. The V gene's germline CDR1 is GTSNPN and CDR2 SVGIG (reference sequence). V was clipped by 0 bases and J by 2 bases, with 13 bases between them. A heparinised blood draw that averaged around 100 mL was obtained once from each donor. Sequencing targeted expressed TCRB transcripts, as all isolated RNA had been reverse transcribed. Measured with immunoSEQ multiplex PCR; TCRdb has only the in-frame clones, and not every one. The sample lists around 240,000 clones; over 65% were seen once.

What was sequenced was naive CD4+ T cells from blood. This sequence originates from a man younger than 45 in good health. The chain employs TRBV30 and TRBJ2-5, with D perhaps being TRBD1 or TRBD2 (5 bases each). The CDR3 DNA follows: TGTGCCTGGAGTGTACAAAAGGGACCACAAGAGACCCAGTACTTC. It codes for CAWSVQKGPQETQYF.